This entry lists 30 T cell receptor beta chains sequenced from one sample in a study of human T cells and chemical hapten exposure. TCRdb re-derived calls from the RACE reads in MiXCR, one entry per CDR3 protein. The sample includes tens of thousands of distinct CDR3 sequences, nearly 10% of them seen just once. The time point is: pre-sensitization, week 0. Treatment indicated: therapeutic diphenylcyclopropenone sensitization with weekly scalp DPC. This specimen consisted of whole blood, obtained in connection with sensitization to the hapten diphenylcyclopropenone (DPC). The receptors stem from a woman aged 40 to 50 with alopecia areata. Some clones in this sample may be carry-over from other donors' samples.

The gene calls are TRBV12-3 or TRBV12-4 and TRBJ2-2; D remains unclear. V was cut by 3 bases and J by 4 bases, with 6 bases left in between. The CDR3 loop spans 13 amino acids. The CDR3 nucleotides read TGTGCCAGCAGTTTTGTCCTCACCGGGGAGCTGTTTTTT. It specifies CASSFVLTGELFF.

This clonotype was recorded at least ten times. V gene TRBV4-3 combines with J gene TRBJ1-4; tentatively, D is TRBD1 (6 bases). The V end lost 0 bases, the J end lost 7 bases, and 18 bases lay between the germline ends. CDR1 is LGHNA, CDR2 YSLEER, per germline. The CDR3 sequence is 17 residues long. For the CDR3, the DNA is TGCGCCAGCAGCCAAGAATCTAGAGGGGGGGGTGGTGAAAAACTGTTTTTT. Amino acid sequence: CASSQESRGGGGEKLFF.

This clonotype appeared many times. V is TRBV12-3 or TRBV12-4 and J is TRBJ1-2; TRBD1 agrees at 7 bases. The CDR3 spans 14 residues. Trimming took 5 bases from V and 4 from J; bases not matched to a gene: 7. The DNA of the CDR3 is TGTGCCAGCAGTGCCCGACAGGGCACCTATGGCTACACCTTC. This gives the protein CASSARQGTYGYTF.

This clonotype has at least ten counts. This sequence joins TRBV29-1 and TRBJ1-4; TRBD1 matches 9 bases. There are 15 residues in the CDR3. V lost 7 bases, J lost 3 bases, and 9 bases stayed unmatched. Per the germline V gene, CDR1 is SQVTM and CDR2 is ANQGSEA. The CDR3 loop reads CSAYGTGRPNEKLFF. CDR3 DNA: TGCAGCGCCTACGGGACAGGGCGCCCTAATGAAAAACTGTTTTTT.

V usage is TRBV29-1 and J usage is TRBJ1-6; no clear D gene. Trimming cost V 1 base and J 2 bases, with 15 bases left between them. The V gene's germline CDR1 is SQVTM and CDR2 ANQGSEA. The CDR3 loop spans 17 amino acids. This CDR3 reads CSVEGPPAEPYNSPLHF. The CDR3 region has the DNA TGCAGCGTTGAAGGTCCGCCGGCGGAGCCCTATAATTCACCCCTCCACTTT.

This clonotype occurred a few times. The genes are TRBV29-1 and TRBJ2-7; D is possibly TRBD1 (6 bases). In germline, CDR1 is SQVTM, CDR2 ANQGSEA. The germline V and J ends were trimmed by 2 bases and 1 base, with 9 bases remaining between them. The CDR3 is 13 residues long. CDR3 DNA sequence: TGCAGCGTTGAATCCGACAGGTCCTACGAGCAGTACTTC. It yields the protein CSVESDRSYEQYF.

This clonotype was seen many times. The V call is TRBV6-2 or TRBV6-3, the J call TRBJ2-1; D is unresolved. CDR3 size: 13 residues. Germline values: CDR1 MNHEY, CDR2 SVGEGT. V lost 6 bases to trimming and J lost 0 bases, with 6 bases between them. CDR3 sequence reads: CASSPSSYNEQFF. CDR3 nucleotide sequence: TGTGCCAGCAGCCCAAGCTCCTACAATGAGCAGTTCTTC.

This rearrangement joins TRBV30 to TRBJ1-4; TRBD1 is a possible D gene (5 bases). This CDR3 is built from 14 residues. V was clipped by 3 bases and J by 3 bases, with 11 bases between them. Germline V gene sequence: CDR1 GTSNPN, CDR2 SVGIG (reference sequence). This chain's CDR3 is CAWSIQGSNEKLFF. CDR3 DNA sequence: TGTGCCTGGAGCATCCAGGGATCTAATGAAAAACTGTTTTTT.

The CDR3 DNA reads TGTGCCAGCAGAGGGGGGACCTACGAGCAGTACTTC. Encoded protein: CASRGGTYEQYF. This chain uses TRBV6-1 with TRBJ2-7; perhaps D is TRBD1 or TRBD2 (6 bases each). Germline V gene data show CDR1 as MNHNS and CDR2 as SASEGT. V was clipped by 6 bases and J by 2 bases, with 8 bases between them. CDR3 size: 12 residues.

This clonotype occurred many times. This chain links TRBV18 with TRBJ2-1, with a possible D match to TRBD1 (5 bases). CDR3 size: 15 residues. The germline V and J ends were trimmed by 3 bases and 1 base, with 10 bases remaining between them. CDR1 KGHSH and CDR2 LQKENI come from the germline V gene. CDR3 bases: TGTGCCAGCTCACCCGAGCAGGGTTCCTACAATGAGCAGTTCTTC. This codes for CASSPEQGSYNEQFF.

The J gene is TRBJ1-2, the V gene TRBV20-1; unclear D gene. The CDR3 runs to 13 residues. Trimming shortened V by 0 bases and J by 8 bases, and 13 bases separated the two germline ends. Germline-derived CDR1 and CDR2 are DFQATT and SNEGSKA (reference sequence). The CDR3 loop reads CSARDEYLRGYTF. For the CDR3, the DNA is TGCAGTGCTAGAGATGAGTACCTGCGAGGCTACACCTTC.

This sequence joins TRBV4-3 and TRBJ2-1, with 8 positions matching TRBD1. CDR1 is LGHNA and CDR2 is YSLEER in the germline V gene. J was trimmed by 3 bases and V by 0 bases; bases with no gene match: 4. This CDR3 contains 16 residues. In DNA, the CDR3 is TGCGCCAGCAGCCAAGATGCACAGGGGGGCTACAATGAGCAGTTCTTC. Amino acid sequence: CASSQDAQGGYNEQFF.

This clonotype was detected many times. This CDR3 reads CASSEGANQPQHF. Here the CDR3 DNA reads TGTGCCAGCAGTGAAGGTGCGAATCAGCCCCAGCATTTT. The V call is TRBV2, the J call TRBJ1-5; the D is unclear. The CDR3 extends over 13 amino acids. The V gene lost 1 base and the J gene lost 4 bases, with 5 bases spanning the gap. The germline gives CDR1 SNHLY, CDR2 FYNNEI.

This clonotype was seen only a few times. The rearrangement joins TRBV5-1 to TRBJ2-1, with TRBD2 matching 9 bases. Germline CDR1 and CDR2: SGHRS and YFSETQ. CDR3 length equals 15 residues. Trimming took 4 bases from V and 4 from J; bases not matched to a gene: 6. The CDR3, as DNA: TGCGCCAGCAGCCCGGGACTAGCTCAATACAATGAGCAGTTCTTC. It codes for CASSPGLAQYNEQFF.

The V gene is TRBV12-3 or TRBV12-4, the J gene TRBJ2-2; D gene ambiguous. The CDR3 consists of 13 residues. The germline V and J ends were trimmed by 8 bases and 6 bases, with 13 bases remaining between them. CDR3 residues: CASYYGYAGELFF. The CDR3 nucleotides read TGTGCCAGCTATTATGGGTATGCCGGGGAGCTGTTTTTT.

Worth noting for this clonotype: Possible read error: a much larger clone is one base away. The rearrangement uses TRBV6-2 or TRBV6-3 and TRBJ1-5; D may be TRBD1 (6 bases). Germline V gives CDR1 MNHEY, CDR2 SVGEGT. The CDR3 has 15 amino acids. The CDR3 DNA sequence: TGTGCCAGCAGTGAACATCCCGGGGGCAATCAGCCCCAGCGTTTT. It codes for CASSEHPGGNQPQRF.

This clonotype was picked up many times. The CDR3 DNA reads TGTGCCAGCAGTGAGGTAGGATCCTACGAGCAGTACTTC. Its translation is CASSEVGSYEQYF. The rearrangement joins TRBV7-9 to TRBJ2-7; D is ambiguous. This CDR3 spans 13 amino acids. From germline, CDR1 is SEHNR and CDR2 FQNEAQ (reference sequence). The V end was cut by 6 bases, the J end by 1 base, with 10 bases between.

This clonotype turned up a few times. V usage is TRBV19 and J usage is TRBJ2-7; 7 bases are a match to TRBD2. Per the germline V gene, CDR1 is LNHDA and CDR2 is SQIVND (reference sequence). Germline trimming cut 4 bases from V and 7 bases from J; bases unmatched to any gene: 7. CDR3 size: 13 residues. The CDR3 spells CASSSNGAGEQYF. Here the CDR3 DNA reads TGTGCCAGTAGTAGTAACGGAGCGGGAGAGCAGTACTTC.

The chain is built from TRBV29-1 and TRBJ2-5; the D gene is possibly TRBD1 (6 bases). Per the germline V gene, CDR1 is SQVTM and CDR2 is ANQGSEA. Trimming left V 0 bases short and J 2 bases short, with 13 bases between. The CDR3 runs 15 residues. In DNA form, the CDR3 reads TGCAGCGTTGAAGATGGGAAGGGGGTACAAGAGACCCAGTACTTC. This translates into CSVEDGKGVQETQYF.

This clonotype was seen at least ten times. V is TRBV7-3 and J is TRBJ2-3; D possibly corresponds to TRBD2 (5 bases). The CDR3 covers 14 residues. Between the trimmed V and J ends, which lost 2 bases and 4 bases, there was a span of 10 bases. CDR1 SGHTA and CDR2 FQGTGA come from the germline V gene. CDR3 loop: CASSLRVAPDTQYF. In DNA, the CDR3 is TGTGCCAGCAGCTTACGGGTAGCGCCAGATACGCAGTATTTT.

This clonotype showed up many times. J is TRBJ2-1 and V is TRBV7-9; D is unresolved. Per the germline V gene, CDR1 is SEHNR and CDR2 is FQNEAQ (reference sequence). The germline V and J ends were trimmed by 0 bases and 6 bases, with 0 bases remaining between them. The CDR3 sequence is 11 residues long. The CDR3 protein is CASSLANEQFF. DNA of the CDR3: TGTGCCAGCAGCTTAGCCAATGAGCAGTTCTTC.

This clonotype was observed a handful of times. V gene TRBV27 combines with J gene TRBJ1-5; D gene unclear. This CDR3 is built from 12 residues. Germline V gene data show CDR1 as MNHEY and CDR2 as SMNVEV (reference sequence). V was trimmed by 5 bases and J by 9 bases, leaving 11 bases between them. The CDR3 nucleotides read TGTGCCAGCAGTCCAGTGGGGAGGCCCCAGCATTTT. It translates to CASSPVGRPQHF.

This clonotype was picked up many times. The chain recombines TRBV3-1 with TRBJ1-2; perhaps TRBD1 as D (6 bases). The V gene lost 1 base and the J gene lost 2 bases, with 11 bases spanning the gap. Germline CDR1 reads LGHDT; CDR2 reads YNNKEL (reference sequence). The length of the CDR3 is 15 residues. The CDR3: CASSQAGTQNYGYTF. CDR3 bases: TGTGCCAGCAGCCAAGCCGGGACACAAAACTATGGCTACACCTTC.

This clonotype was recorded many times. The chain recombines TRBV5-6 with TRBJ1-2; perhaps TRBD1 as D (6 bases). CDR3 length: 14 residues. V was cut by 3 bases and J by 4 bases, with 13 bases left in between. CDR1 and CDR2 (germline): SGHDT, YYEEEE. CDR3 amino acids: CASSSGQRGYGYTF. The DNA for the CDR3 is TGTGCCAGCAGCTCAGGACAGCGTGGCTATGGCTACACCTTC. The full variable domain, with the rest looked up from reference TRBV5-6 and TRBJ1-2, is DAGVTQSPTHLIKTRGQQVTLRCSPKSGHDTVSWYQQALGQGPQFIFQYYEEEERQRGNFPDRFSGHQFPNYSSELNVNALLLGDSALYLCASSSGQRGYGYTFGSGTRLTVV.

This rearrangement joins TRBV5-1 to TRBJ2-7; D gene unclear. CDR1 and CDR2 (germline): SGHRS, YFSETQ. This CDR3 has 14 residues. The V end was cut by 4 bases, the J end by 0 bases, with 11 bases between. As DNA, the CDR3 is TGCGCCAGCAGCCCCGGCTATAGCTCCTACGAGCAGTACTTC. Translation gives CASSPGYSSYEQYF.

In this sample, this clonotype turned up many times. The chain recombines TRBV5-1 with TRBJ1-2; 8 nucleotides line up with TRBD1. Trimming cost V 0 bases and J 4 bases; bases outside gene matches: 5. This CDR3 region has 15 residues. Germline V lookup: CDR1 SGHRS, CDR2 YFSETQ. This chain's CDR3 is CASSLGQGISYGYTF. The DNA for the CDR3 is TGCGCCAGCAGCTTGGGACAGGGGATAAGCTATGGCTACACCTTC.

The chain joins TRBV7-9 to TRBJ1-3, with D uncertain. The CDR3 length is 13 residues. The V gene's germline CDR1 is SEHNR and CDR2 FQNEAQ (reference sequence). Trimming left V 2 bases short and J 1 base short, with 3 bases between. The CDR3 protein is CASSLSSGNTIYF. Written as DNA, the CDR3 is TGTGCCAGCAGCTTATCTTCTGGAAACACCATATATTTT.

This clonotype showed up just a few times. The gene calls are TRBV7-9 and TRBJ1-5; the D gene is possibly TRBD1 (6 bases). CDR1 is SEHNR, CDR2 FQNEAQ, per germline (reference sequence). The CDR3 has 15 amino acids. Trimming took off 5 bases at V and 0 bases at J, with 11 bases between the two ends. Written as DNA, the CDR3 is TGTGCCAGCAGCCCCAGCAGGGGTAGCAATCAGCCCCAGCATTTT. This codes for CASSPSRGSNQPQHF.

This clonotype was observed at least ten times. This chain links TRBV6-6 with TRBJ1-5; TRBD1 matches 8 bases. Per the germline V gene, CDR1 is MNHNY and CDR2 is SVGAGI (reference sequence). Germline trimming cut 2 bases from V and 7 bases from J; bases unmatched to any gene: 4. This CDR3 spans 14 amino acids. CDR3 sequence: CASSYDRGNQPQHF. CDR3 DNA: TGTGCCAGCAGTTACGACAGGGGAAACCAGCCCCAGCATTTT.

This clonotype showed up many times. The V call is TRBV4-1, the J call TRBJ2-4; 9 bases line up with TRBD2. V gave up 0 bases and J gave up 0 bases; unmatched junction bases: 6. Germline lookup yields CDR1 MGHRA and CDR2 YSYEKL. The CDR3 loop spans 18 amino acids. CDR3 coding DNA: TGCGCCAGCAGCCAAGATCTTAGCGGGGGCGTAGCCAAAAACATTCAGTACTTC. Translated, it gives CASSQDLSGGVAKNIQYF.